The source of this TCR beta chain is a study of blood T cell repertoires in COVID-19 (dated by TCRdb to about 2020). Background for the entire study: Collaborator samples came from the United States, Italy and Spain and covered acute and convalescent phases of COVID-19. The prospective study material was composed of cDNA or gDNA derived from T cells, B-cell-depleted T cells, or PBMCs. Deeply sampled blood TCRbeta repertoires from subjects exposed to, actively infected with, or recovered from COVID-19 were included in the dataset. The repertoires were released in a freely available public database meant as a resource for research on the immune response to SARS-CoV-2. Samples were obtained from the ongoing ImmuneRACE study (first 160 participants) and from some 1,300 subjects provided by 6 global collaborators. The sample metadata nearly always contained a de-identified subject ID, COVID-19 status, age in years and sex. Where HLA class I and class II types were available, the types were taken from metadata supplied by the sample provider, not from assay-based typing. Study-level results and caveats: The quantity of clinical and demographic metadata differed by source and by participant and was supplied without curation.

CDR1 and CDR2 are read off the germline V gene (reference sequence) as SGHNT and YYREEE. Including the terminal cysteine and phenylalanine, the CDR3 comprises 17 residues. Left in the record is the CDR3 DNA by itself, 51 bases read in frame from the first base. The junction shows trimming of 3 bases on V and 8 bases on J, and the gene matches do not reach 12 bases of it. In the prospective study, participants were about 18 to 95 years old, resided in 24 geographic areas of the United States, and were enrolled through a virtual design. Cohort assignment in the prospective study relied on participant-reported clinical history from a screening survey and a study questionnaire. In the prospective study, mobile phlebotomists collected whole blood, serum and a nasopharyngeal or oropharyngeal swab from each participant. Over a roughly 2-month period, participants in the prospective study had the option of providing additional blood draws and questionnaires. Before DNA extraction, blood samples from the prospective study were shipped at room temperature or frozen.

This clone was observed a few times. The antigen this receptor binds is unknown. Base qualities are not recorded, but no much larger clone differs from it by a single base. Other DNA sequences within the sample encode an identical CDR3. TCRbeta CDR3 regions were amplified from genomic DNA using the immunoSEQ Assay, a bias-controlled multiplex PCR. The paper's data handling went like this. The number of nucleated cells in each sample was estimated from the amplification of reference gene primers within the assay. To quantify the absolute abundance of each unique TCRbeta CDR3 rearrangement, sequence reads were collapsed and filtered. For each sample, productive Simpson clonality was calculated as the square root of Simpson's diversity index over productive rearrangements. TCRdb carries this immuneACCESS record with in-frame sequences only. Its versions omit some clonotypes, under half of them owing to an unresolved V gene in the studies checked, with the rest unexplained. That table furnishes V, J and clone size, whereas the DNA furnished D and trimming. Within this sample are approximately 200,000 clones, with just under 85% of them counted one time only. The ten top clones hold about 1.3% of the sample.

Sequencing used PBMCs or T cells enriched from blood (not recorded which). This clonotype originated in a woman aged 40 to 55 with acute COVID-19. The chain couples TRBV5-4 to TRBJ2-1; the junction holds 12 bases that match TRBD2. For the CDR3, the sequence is CASSSIPGLAGADEQFF. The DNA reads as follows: TGTGCCAGCAGCTCGATCCCGGGACTAGCGGGTGCTGATGAGCAGTTCTTC.